The sequence of this T cell receptor beta chain was determined in a study of T-cell reconstitution after alpha-beta-depleted transplantation in children. The sample holds one count of this clonotype. The junction departs from germline at one end; a sequencing error may be responsible. This CDR3 has 14 residues. Preparing the TCRbeta library involved the use of unique molecular identifiers. TCRdb processed the PCR reads anew with MiXCR; each CDR3 protein has one entry. The sample lists some 640,000 distinct CDR3 sequences; approximately 15% were seen once. The V gene is TRBV12-3 or TRBV12-4, the J gene TRBJ2-7; no definite D call. This clonotype originated in a human donor who donated a stem cell graft to a child with acute myeloid leukemia. Material: PBMCs from the stem cell graft donor, obtained from the stem cell graft. The CDR3 is CASRLGFGIYEQYF. CDR3 nucleotide sequence: TGTGCCAGCCGTTTAGGGTTTGGGATCTACGAGCAGTACTTC.